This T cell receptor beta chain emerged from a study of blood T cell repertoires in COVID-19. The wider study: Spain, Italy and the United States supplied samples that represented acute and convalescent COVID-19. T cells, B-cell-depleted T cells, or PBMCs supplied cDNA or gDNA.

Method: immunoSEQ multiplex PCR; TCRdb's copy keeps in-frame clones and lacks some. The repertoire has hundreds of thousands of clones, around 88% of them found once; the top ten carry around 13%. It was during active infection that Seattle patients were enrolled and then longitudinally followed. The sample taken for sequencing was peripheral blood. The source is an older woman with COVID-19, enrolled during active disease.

CDR3 loop: CASSPRTGSVTEAFF. The DNA of the CDR3 is TGCGCCAGCAGCCCGCGGACAGGGTCGGTCACTGAAGCTTTCTTT. V gene TRBV5-1 combines with J gene TRBJ1-1; 8 nucleotides match TRBD1. Germline CDR1 and CDR2: SGHRS and YFSETQ. This CDR3 has 15 residues. V lost 4 bases and J lost 4; bases outside the gene matches: 9. Filled out from reference TRBV5-1 and TRBJ1-1, the complete variable domain reads KAGVTQTPRYLIKTRGQQVTLSCSPISGHRSVSWYQQTPGQGLQFLFEYFSETQRNKGNFPGRFSGRQFSNSRSEMNVSTLELGDSALYLCASSPRTGSVTEAFFGQGTRLTVV.